The 21 T cell receptor beta chains below come from one sample, sequenced in a study of cytomegalovirus exposure and HLA in healthy donors. The PCR made use of 60 Vbeta and 13 Jbeta primers. Sequenced by immunoSEQ multiplex PCR; TCRdb stores in-frame clones only, minus some. The repertoire holds under 150,000 clones, nearly 80% seen once, with around 3% in the top ten. The sequenced material came from PBMCs. These receptors were obtained from a woman in her thirties in good health and CMV-seropositive.

About this clone: This specimen includes other DNA sequences encoding the same CDR3. The J gene is TRBJ2-7, the V gene TRBV5-5, with 9 bases identical to TRBD1. Looked up from germline, CDR1 is SGHKS and CDR2 is YYEKEE (reference sequence). V was pared by 4 bases and J by 6 bases, with 11 bases of the junction left unmatched. The CDR3 sequence is 15 residues long. The CDR3 region is CASSGLGTGISEQYF. The DNA of the CDR3 is TGTGCCAGCAGCGGGTTGGGGACAGGGATTAGCGAGCAGTACTTC.

V usage is TRBV7-2 and J usage is TRBJ1-2; D not certain. V lost 2 bases, J lost 6 bases, and 13 bases lay in between. Germline V gene data show CDR1 as SGHTA and CDR2 as FQGNSA. The CDR3 spans 14 residues. The CDR3 DNA follows: TGTGCCAGCAGCTTATTGGGCAGAAGTGATGGCTACACCTTC. Protein sequence: CASSLLGRSDGYTF.

The chain links TRBV5-4 to TRBJ2-7; D is possibly TRBD1 (5 bases). V shed 4 bases and J shed 0 bases, with 11 bases lying between them. The CDR3 has 14 amino acids. The V gene's germline CDR1 is SGHNT and CDR2 YYREEE (reference sequence). The CDR3 bases are TGTGCCAGCAGCCCCGACAGTTTCTCCTACGAGCAGTACTTC. This encodes CASSPDSFSYEQYF.

This clone was seen only a few times. This sequence joins TRBV19 and TRBJ2-2, with TRBD1 matching 9 bases. Germline V gives CDR1 LNHDA, CDR2 SQIVND (reference sequence). CDR3 size: 14 residues. V shed 5 bases and J 5 bases; nucleotides not matched to a gene: 3. The CDR3 protein is CASSDRGYTGELFF. The CDR3 nucleotides are TGTGCCAGTAGTGACAGGGGGTATACCGGGGAGCTGTTTTTT.

The genes are TRBV6-5 and TRBJ2-7, with 9 bases lining up with TRBD2. With V trimmed by 6 bases and J by 5 bases, 8 bases remained unmatched. Germline V gives CDR1 MNHEY, CDR2 SVGAGI. The length of the CDR3 is 14 residues. CDR3 sequence reads: CASSFLAGFDEQYF. Here the CDR3 DNA reads TGTGCCAGCAGCTTCCTAGCGGGGTTCGACGAGCAGTACTTC.

The rearrangement joins TRBV27 to TRBJ2-2; D unclear. The CDR3 totals 15 residues. CDR1 is MNHEY and CDR2 is SMNVEV in the germline V gene (reference sequence). V was cut by 4 bases and J by 5 bases, with 14 bases left in between. The CDR3, as DNA: TGTGCCAGCAGTTCCCTACGGGTCTGGACCGGGGAGCTGTTTTTT. Translated, it gives CASSSLRVWTGELFF.

The J gene is TRBJ2-1, the V gene TRBV19; 8 nucleotides agree with TRBD2. From germline, CDR1 is LNHDA and CDR2 SQIVND (reference sequence). This CDR3 is built from 15 residues. Trimming at V came to 2 bases and at J to 3 bases, leaving 3 bases not matched to a gene. CDR3: CASSISGLGYNEQFF. The CDR3 nucleotides read TGTGCCAGTAGTATATCGGGACTAGGCTACAATGAGCAGTTCTTC. The full variable domain, in which reference TRBV19 and TRBJ2-1 provide the parts outside the CDR3, is DGGITQSPKYLFRKEGQNVTLSCEQNLNHDAMYWYRQDPGQGLRLIYYSQIVNDFQKGDIAEGYSVSREKKESFPLTVTSAQKNPTAFYLCASSISGLGYNEQFFGPGTRLTVL.

The chain uses TRBV9 and TRBJ2-1, with TRBD2 identical over 9 bases. V was pared by 4 bases and J by 7 bases, with 12 bases of the junction left unmatched. The CDR3 is 16 residues long. Germline CDR1 and CDR2: SGDLS and YYNGEE. As DNA, the CDR3 is TGTGCCAGCAGCCCTGGGGCGGGGGGGCCATGGAATGAGCAGTTCTTC. It codes for CASSPGAGGPWNEQFF.

The V call is TRBV25-1, the J call TRBJ2-2, with D uncertain. V was trimmed by 8 bases and J by 6 bases, leaving 13 bases between them. The CDR3 contains 13 residues. The V gene's germline CDR1 is MGHDK and CDR2 SYGVNS. The CDR3 DNA follows: TGTGCCAGCGAGAACTTAAGCTCCGGGGAGCTGTTTTTT. Its protein product is CASENLSSGELFF.

The rearrangement links TRBV10-3 to TRBJ1-2; D gene ambiguous. The CDR3 has 13 amino acids. V lost 10 bases to trimming and J lost 6 bases, with 18 bases between them. Germline V lookup: CDR1 ENHRY, CDR2 SYGVKD. The CDR3, as DNA: TGTGCCACCAATCGCGGCGGAACGGATGGCTACACCTTC. It translates to CATNRGGTDGYTF.

The V and J genes are TRBV4-1 and TRBJ1-2, with 12 bases aligning to TRBD1. Trimming at V came to 0 bases and at J to 7 bases, leaving 9 bases not matched to a gene. CDR3 size: 17 residues. Germline CDR1 and CDR2: MGHRA and YSYEKL. The CDR3 sequence is CASSQDPTGQGAGGYTF. CDR3 in DNA: TGCGCCAGCAGCCAAGACCCAACGGGACAGGGGGCCGGTGGCTACACCTTC.

This chain connects TRBV7-3 to TRBJ2-1; 11 bases agree with TRBD2. With V trimmed by 6 bases and J by 5 bases, 6 bases remained unmatched. CDR3 length: 15 amino acids. Germline V gene sequence: CDR1 SGHTA, CDR2 FQGTGA. DNA of the CDR3: TGTGCCAGCAGTTTTAGCGGGGGGGGAAACAATGAGCAGTTCTTC. Residues: CASSFSGGGNNEQFF.

The V and J genes are TRBV19 and TRBJ2-4; D possibly corresponds to TRBD2 (6 bases). The germline V and J ends were trimmed by 5 bases and 11 bases, with 16 bases remaining between them. This CDR3 has 13 amino acids. Germline CDR1 reads LNHDA; CDR2 reads SQIVND (reference sequence). CDR3 in amino acids: CASSSTKLAVQYF. The CDR3 DNA sequence: TGTGCCAGTAGTTCAACCAAACTAGCAGTTCAGTACTTC.

The genes are TRBV11-2 and TRBJ2-7; D remains unclear. From germline, CDR1 is SGHAT and CDR2 FQNNGV. Trimming left V 6 bases short and J 3 bases short, with 15 bases between. CDR3 size: 14 residues. CDR3 residues: CASSYPYGHYEQYF. The DNA of the CDR3 is TGTGCCAGCAGTTACCCTTACGGTCACTACGAGCAGTACTTC.

The chain has TRBV4-2 and TRBJ2-5; 12 nucleotides line up with TRBD2. Germline-derived CDR1 and CDR2 are LGHNA and YNFKEQ. V lost 4 bases, J lost 4 bases, and 7 bases stayed unmatched. This CDR3 comprises 16 residues. CDR3 sequence: CASSLSSGGARETQYF. In DNA, the CDR3 is TGTGCCAGCAGCCTATCTAGCGGGGGGGCTCGAGAGACCCAGTACTTC.

This chain connects TRBV6-5 to TRBJ2-7, with D tentatively TRBD1 (5 bases). V lost 6 bases and J lost 6, with 12 bases in between. The CDR3 runs to 12 residues. CDR1 and CDR2 (germline): MNHEY, SVGAGI. The CDR3, as DNA: TGTGCCAGCAGCCCATCTAGGGGCGAGCAGTACTTC. This sequence encodes CASSPSRGEQYF.

The rearrangement joins TRBV7-2 to TRBJ2-1, with TRBD1 as a possible D gene (5 bases). Germline values: CDR1 SGHTA, CDR2 FQGNSA. CDR3 length equals 15 residues. Trimming removed 4 bases from V and 4 bases from J, with 14 bases in between. The chain's CDR3 is CASSSTGTLYNEQFF. Here the CDR3 DNA reads TGTGCCAGCAGCTCAACAGGTACCCTGTACAATGAGCAGTTCTTC.

This chain connects TRBV29-1 to TRBJ2-5; 7 bases agree with TRBD2. CDR1 and CDR2 (germline): SQVTM, ANQGSEA. Trimming cost V 6 bases and J 5 bases; bases outside gene matches: 9. The CDR3 loop spans 13 amino acids. The CDR3 here is CSVNGLESETQYF. Written as DNA, the CDR3 is TGCAGCGTCAACGGACTAGAGTCTGAGACCCAGTACTTC. The full variable domain, with the rest looked up from reference TRBV29-1 and TRBJ2-5, is SAVISQKPSRDICQRGTSLTIQCQVDSQVTMMFWYRQQPGQSLTLIATANQGSEATYESGFVIDKFPISRPNLTFSTLTVSNMSPEDSSIYLCSVNGLESETQYFGPGTRLLVL.

The rearrangement uses TRBV5-6 and TRBJ2-7; TRBD1 agrees at 7 bases. With V trimmed by 4 bases and J by 1 base, 5 bases remained unmatched. The CDR3 length is 14 residues. The V gene's germline CDR1 is SGHDT and CDR2 YYEEEE. Here the CDR3 DNA reads TGTGCCAGCAGCGCTCCGGGACAGTCCTACGAGCAGTACTTC. It codes for CASSAPGQSYEQYF.

The rearrangement joins TRBV30 to TRBJ2-3; TRBD1 aligns across 7 bases. The CDR3 loop spans 15 amino acids. Germline V gene data show CDR1 as GTSNPN and CDR2 as SVGIG (reference sequence). J was trimmed by 10 bases and V by 0 bases; bases with no gene match: 13. The CDR3 protein is CAWSVGTVGPVAQYF. DNA of the CDR3: TGTGCCTGGAGTGTAGGGACAGTCGGGCCCGTCGCGCAGTATTTT.

V is TRBV5-1 and J is TRBJ1-5, with TRBD1 matching 9 bases. This CDR3 has 17 amino acids. Unmatched junction bases numbered 4, after V lost 0 bases and J lost 0 bases. Germline V CDR1 and CDR2: SGHRS, YFSETQ. CDR3 sequence reads: CASSLGTGDYSNQPQHF. The CDR3 coding sequence is TGCGCCAGCAGCTTGGGGACAGGGGACTATAGCAATCAGCCCCAGCATTTT.